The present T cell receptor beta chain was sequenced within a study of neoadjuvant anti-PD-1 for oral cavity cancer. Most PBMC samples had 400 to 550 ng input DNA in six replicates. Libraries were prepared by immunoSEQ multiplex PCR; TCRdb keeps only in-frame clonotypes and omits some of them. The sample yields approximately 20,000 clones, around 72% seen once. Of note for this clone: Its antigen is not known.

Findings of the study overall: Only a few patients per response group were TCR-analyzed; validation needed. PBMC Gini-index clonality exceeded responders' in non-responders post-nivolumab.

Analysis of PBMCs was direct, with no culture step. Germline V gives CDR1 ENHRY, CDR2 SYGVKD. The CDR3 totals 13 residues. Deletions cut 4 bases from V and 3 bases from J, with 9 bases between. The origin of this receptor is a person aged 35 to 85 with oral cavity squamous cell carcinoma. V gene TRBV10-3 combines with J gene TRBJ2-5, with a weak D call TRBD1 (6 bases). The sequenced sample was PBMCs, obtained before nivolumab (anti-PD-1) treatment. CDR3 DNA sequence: TGTGCCATCAGTGGACGGGACAAAGAGACCCAGTACTTC. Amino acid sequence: CAISGRDKETQYF.